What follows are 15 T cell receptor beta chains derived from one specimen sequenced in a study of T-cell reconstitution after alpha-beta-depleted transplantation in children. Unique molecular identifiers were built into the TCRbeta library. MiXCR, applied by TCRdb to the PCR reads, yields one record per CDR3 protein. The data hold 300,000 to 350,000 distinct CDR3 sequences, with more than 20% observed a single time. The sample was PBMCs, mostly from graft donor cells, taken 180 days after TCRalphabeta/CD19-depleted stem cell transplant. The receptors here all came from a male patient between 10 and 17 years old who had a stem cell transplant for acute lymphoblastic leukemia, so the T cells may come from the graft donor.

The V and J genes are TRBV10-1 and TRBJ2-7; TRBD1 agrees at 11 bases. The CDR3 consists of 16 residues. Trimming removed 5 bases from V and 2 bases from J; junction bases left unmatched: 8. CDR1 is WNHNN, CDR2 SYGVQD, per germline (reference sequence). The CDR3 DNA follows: TGCGCCAGCAGTATTGGCCCGGGACAGGGGGCCTACGAGCAGTACTTC. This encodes CASSIGPGQGAYEQYF.

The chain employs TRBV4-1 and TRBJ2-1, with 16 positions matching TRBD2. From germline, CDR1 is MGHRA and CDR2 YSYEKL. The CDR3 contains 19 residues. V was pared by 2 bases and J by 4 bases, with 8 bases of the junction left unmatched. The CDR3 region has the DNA TGCGCCAGCAGCCAATCCGGGACTAGCGGGAGGGGATCTTACAATGAGCAGTTCTTC. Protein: CASSQSGTSGRGSYNEQFF.

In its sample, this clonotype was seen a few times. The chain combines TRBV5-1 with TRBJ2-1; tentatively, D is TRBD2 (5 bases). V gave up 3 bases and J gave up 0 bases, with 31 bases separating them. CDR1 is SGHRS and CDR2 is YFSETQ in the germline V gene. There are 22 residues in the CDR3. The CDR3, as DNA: TGCGCCAGCAGCTCCTGGAGGCTTAATCTAGCTTGGACTCGCAGCTCCTACAATGAGCAGTTCTTC. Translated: CASSSWRLNLAWTRSSYNEQFF. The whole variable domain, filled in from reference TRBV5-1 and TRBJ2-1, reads KAGVTQTPRYLIKTRGQQVTLSCSPISGHRSVSWYQQTPGQGLQFLFEYFSETQRNKGNFPGRFSGRQFSNSRSEMNVSTLELGDSALYLCASSSWRLNLAWTRSSYNEQFFGPGTRLTVL.

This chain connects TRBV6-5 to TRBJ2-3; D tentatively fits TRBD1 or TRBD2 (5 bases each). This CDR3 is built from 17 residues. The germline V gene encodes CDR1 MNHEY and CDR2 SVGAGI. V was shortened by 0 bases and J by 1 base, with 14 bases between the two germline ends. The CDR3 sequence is CASSYSGGGHRTDTQYF. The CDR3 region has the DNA TGTGCCAGCAGTTACTCGGGTGGGGGTCATCGCACAGATACGCAGTATTTT.

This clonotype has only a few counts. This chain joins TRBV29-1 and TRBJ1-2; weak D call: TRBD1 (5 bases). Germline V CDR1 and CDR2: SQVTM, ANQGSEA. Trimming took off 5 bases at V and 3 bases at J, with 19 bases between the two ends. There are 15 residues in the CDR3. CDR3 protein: CSVFAALGGDYGYTF. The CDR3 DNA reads TGCAGCGTTTTTGCAGCCCTCGGGGGGGACTATGGCTACACCTTC.

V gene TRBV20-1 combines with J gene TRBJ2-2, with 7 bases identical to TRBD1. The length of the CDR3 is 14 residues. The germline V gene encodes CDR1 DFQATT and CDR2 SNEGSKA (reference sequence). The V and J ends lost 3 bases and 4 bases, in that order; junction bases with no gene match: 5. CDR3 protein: CSASRQGITGELFF. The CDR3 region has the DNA TGCAGTGCTAGTCGACAGGGAATCACCGGGGAGCTGTTTTTT.

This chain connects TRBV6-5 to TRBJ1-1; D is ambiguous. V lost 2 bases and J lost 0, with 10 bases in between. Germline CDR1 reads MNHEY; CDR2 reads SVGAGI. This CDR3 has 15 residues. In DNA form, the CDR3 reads TGTGCCAGCAGTTACGTGCTACAGATGAACACTGAAGCTTTCTTT. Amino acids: CASSYVLQMNTEAFF.

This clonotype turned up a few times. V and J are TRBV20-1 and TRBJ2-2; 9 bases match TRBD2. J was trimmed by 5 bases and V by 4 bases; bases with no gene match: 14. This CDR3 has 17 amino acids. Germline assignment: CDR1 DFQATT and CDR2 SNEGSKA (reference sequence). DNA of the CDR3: TGCAGTGCTACCCCTTTGGCGGGAGGGCGGGTTACCGGGGAGCTGTTTTTT. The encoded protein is CSATPLAGGRVTGELFF.

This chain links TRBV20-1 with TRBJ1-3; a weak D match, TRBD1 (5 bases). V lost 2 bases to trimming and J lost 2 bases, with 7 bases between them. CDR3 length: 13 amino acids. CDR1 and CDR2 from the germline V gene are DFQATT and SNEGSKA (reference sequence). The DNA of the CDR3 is TGCAGTGCTAGAAGCAGGGCTGGAAACACCATATATTTT. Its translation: CSARSRAGNTIYF.

The CDR3: CASSYSGGHYEQYF. In nucleotides, the CDR3 is TGTGCCAGCAGTTACTCAGGGGGCCACTACGAGCAGTACTTC. The J gene is TRBJ2-7, the V gene TRBV6-5, with 7 bases aligning to TRBD1. V shed 0 bases and J 3 bases; nucleotides not matched to a gene: 2. This CDR3 contains 14 residues. Looked up from germline, CDR1 is MNHEY and CDR2 is SVGAGI.

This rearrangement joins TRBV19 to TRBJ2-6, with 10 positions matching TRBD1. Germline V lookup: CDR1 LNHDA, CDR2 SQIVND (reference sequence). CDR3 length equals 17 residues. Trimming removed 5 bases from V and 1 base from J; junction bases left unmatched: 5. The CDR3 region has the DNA TGTGCCAGTAGTTACCGGGACAGGGGTTCTGGGGCCAACGTCCTGACTTTC. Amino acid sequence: CASSYRDRGSGANVLTF. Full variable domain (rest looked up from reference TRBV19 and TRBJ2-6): DGGITQSPKYLFRKEGQNVTLSCEQNLNHDAMYWYRQDPGQGLRLIYYSQIVNDFQKGDIAEGYSVSREKKESFPLTVTSAQKNPTAFYLCASSYRDRGSGANVLTFGAGSRLTVL.

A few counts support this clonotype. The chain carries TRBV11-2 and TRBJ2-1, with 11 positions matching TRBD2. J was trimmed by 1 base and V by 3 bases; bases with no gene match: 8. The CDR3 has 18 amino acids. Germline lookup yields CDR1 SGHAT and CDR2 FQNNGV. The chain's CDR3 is CASSFHSGRASSYNEQFF. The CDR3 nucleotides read TGTGCCAGCAGCTTCCATAGCGGGAGGGCCTCGTCCTACAATGAGCAGTTCTTC. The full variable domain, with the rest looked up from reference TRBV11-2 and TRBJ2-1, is EAGVAQSPRYKIIEKRQSVAFWCNPISGHATLYWYQQILGQGPKLLIQFQNNGVVDDSQLPKDRFSAERLKGVDSTLKIQPAKLEDSAVYLCASSFHSGRASSYNEQFFGPGTRLTVL.

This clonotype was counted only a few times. Written as DNA, the CDR3 is TGCAGCGTTGTTACCCTAGGAGGGAGCTCCTACAATGAGCAGTTCTTC. As protein: CSVVTLGGSSYNEQFF. This chain connects TRBV29-1 to TRBJ2-1; possibly TRBD2 for D (6 bases). The CDR3 runs 16 residues. Germline loops: CDR1 SQVTM, CDR2 ANQGSEA. V lost 4 bases to trimming and J lost 0 bases, with 16 bases between them.

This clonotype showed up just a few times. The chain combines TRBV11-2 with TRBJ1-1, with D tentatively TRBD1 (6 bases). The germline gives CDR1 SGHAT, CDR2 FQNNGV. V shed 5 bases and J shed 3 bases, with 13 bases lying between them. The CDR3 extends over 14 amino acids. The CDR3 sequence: CASSPGDPYTEAFF. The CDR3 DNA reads TGTGCCAGCAGCCCAGGGGATCCGTACACTGAAGCTTTCTTT.

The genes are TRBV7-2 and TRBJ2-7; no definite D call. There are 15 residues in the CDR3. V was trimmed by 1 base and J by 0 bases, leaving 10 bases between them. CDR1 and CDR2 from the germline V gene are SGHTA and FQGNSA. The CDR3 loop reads CASSLERWPSYEQYF. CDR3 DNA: TGTGCCAGCAGCTTAGAACGTTGGCCCTCCTACGAGCAGTACTTC.